This TCR beta chain was recorded in a study of T cell changes during pregnancy in multiple sclerosis. Clones were sequenced by immunoSEQ multiplex PCR, and TCRdb holds only the in-frame ones, with some missing. The table records just under 45,000 clones, 96% of them present only once. The sequence was obtained from a female donor with multiple sclerosis, enrolled in a pregnancy study. The sample was peripheral blood, taken in the second trimester of pregnancy.

The CDR3: CASSQESSGVTGELFF. The CDR3, as DNA: TGTGCCAGCAGCCAAGAGTCAAGCGGGGTTACCGGGGAGCTGTTTTTT. The chain recombines TRBV4-2 with TRBJ2-2; TRBD2 agrees at 7 bases. J gave up 5 bases and V 0 bases, and 6 bases lay outside the gene matches. CDR1 is LGHNA, CDR2 YNFKEQ, per germline. CDR3 length: 16 residues.